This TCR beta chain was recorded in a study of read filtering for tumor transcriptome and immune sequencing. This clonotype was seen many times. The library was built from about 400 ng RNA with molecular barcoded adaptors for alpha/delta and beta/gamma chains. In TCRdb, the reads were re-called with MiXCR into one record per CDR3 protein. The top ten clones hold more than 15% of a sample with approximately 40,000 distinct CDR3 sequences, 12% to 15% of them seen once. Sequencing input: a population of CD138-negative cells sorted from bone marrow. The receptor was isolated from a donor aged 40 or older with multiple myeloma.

In DNA form, the CDR3 reads TGTGCCAGCAGTCCCACCTACGAGCAGTACTTC. It is translated as CASSPTYEQYF. The chain is built from TRBV6-2 or TRBV6-3 and TRBJ2-7; D not certain. Trimming removed 5 bases at V and 2 bases at J, with 4 bases between. Looked up from germline, CDR1 is MNHEY and CDR2 is SVGEGT. This CDR3 contains 11 residues.